This T cell receptor beta chain appears in the sequencing data of a study of molecular identifiers for immune sequencing clone quantification. Construction of naive CD8 libraries employed roughly 18,000 to 1,000,000 sorted cells together with 10%, 30% or 50% RNA. TCRdb re-called the PCR reads through MiXCR, storing one row per CDR3 protein. The sample contains 97,000 or so distinct CDR3 sequences, about 24% of which appear only once. Germline V gene sequence: CDR1 SEHNR, CDR2 FQNEAQ (reference sequence). The CDR3 is made up of 13 amino acids. V gave up 5 bases and J gave up 5 bases, with 12 bases separating them.

This TCR was sampled from a human donor in good health. Some libraries in this study had Jurkat cell RNA spiked in. The chain joins TRBV7-9 to TRBJ1-2; unclear D gene. The sample was naive CD8+ T cells from blood, with Jurkat cell RNA spiked in. This sample's subset: FACS-sorted CD8+CD4-CCR7+CD45RA+ naive T cells. CDR3 sequence (DNA): TGTGCCAGCAGCGATAAGTCGCTATATGGCTACACCTTC. This encodes CASSDKSLYGYTF.